This TCR beta chain was captured in a study of PD-1 blockade in classical Hodgkin lymphoma (dated by TCRdb to between 2020 and 2021). Study-wide context: To define a peripheral blood immune signature of response to PD-1 blockade in classical Hodgkin lymphoma, the study combined TCR beta sequencing with CyTOF.

Genomic DNA was extracted with the Qiagen DNeasy kit from unsorted PBMCs and from negatively selected CD4+ and CD8+ fractions. TCR beta CDR3 regions were amplified by immunoSEQ multiplex PCR using primers annealing to V and J segments. A synthetic immune receptor repertoire was used to minimize amplification bias, and remaining bias was computationally removed after sequencing. As for how the authors treated the data: Repertoire diversity was quantified as the Shannon entropy index using custom Python scripts. The unsorted, CD4+ and CD8+ repertoires were each analyzed separately, with the exception of combined analyses, where CD4+ and CD8+ sequences were merged in silico. TCRdb's version of the immuneACCESS table is confined to in-frame rearrangements and falls short of the full clone set. An unresolved V gene accounts for under half of the shortfall where checked; the remainder is of unknown origin. V and J calls and clone size come straight from that table; D and trimming were deduced from the DNA. The sample includes 20,000 to 25,000 clones, with 89% observed a single time. 0.2% to 0.3% of the sample rests with the top ten.

The sample's time point label, in plain terms: newly diagnosed, previously untreated cHL patient sample. Using a Miltenyi CD4+ T cell isolation kit, CD4+ T cells were purified from thawed PBMCs through magnetic negative selection. To serve as a comparison group for the relapsed/refractory trial patients, PBMCs were sequenced from patients with newly diagnosed, previously untreated classical Hodgkin lymphoma. Peripheral blood was collected in 8 mL Vacutainer Cell Preparation Tubes, from which PBMCs were isolated by centrifugation and then cryopreserved. Purified CD4+ and CD8+ fractions were prepared only for cases where an additional PBMC sample was available. Magnetically labelled cells were depleted on LS columns in a quadroMACS separator, and the flow-through was collected as the purified fraction. As concerns this clone: Its specific antigen is unknown. One base away there is no much larger clone; base qualities are not given.

What the research found in general, with its limitations: The study covered only a single clinical trial cohort, and the causes of the repertoire differences, possibly disease activity or prior therapy, were still not defined. Baseline TCR diversity was reported to be lower in newly diagnosed patients than in healthy donors, and even lower in relapsed/refractory patients.

The CDR3 sequence holds 14 residues, the cysteine and phenylalanine included. Only CDR3 DNA is held: 42 bases, read in frame from base 1. Trimming at the junction amounts to 3 bases on V and 3 bases on J, and the germline ends lie 9 bases apart. CDR1 LNHDA and CDR2 SQIVND were looked up in the germline V gene (reference sequence). Sequenced sample: CD4+ T cells from blood. The chain is assembled from TRBV19 and TRBJ2-1, with a weak D call of TRBD1 (5 bases match). The sequence came from a human donor with classical Hodgkin lymphoma. The CDR3 protein is CASSIQGVYNEQFF. At the DNA level, the sequence is TGTGCCAGTAGTATCCAGGGCGTCTACAATGAGCAGTTCTTC.